This record covers a single T cell receptor beta chain. This record belongs to a study of cytomegalovirus exposure and HLA in healthy donors. Amplification used 60 Vbeta primers and 13 Jbeta primers. Repertoires were generated with immunoSEQ multiplex PCR, while TCRdb's copy carries only in-frame clones and drops some. The table has approximately 150,000 clones, around 78% seen once; the top ten hold over 10%. The CDR3 loop spans 14 amino acids. V was clipped by 4 bases and J by 7 bases, with 15 bases between them. Per germline, CDR1 SGDLS and CDR2 YYNGEE. The sequence was obtained from a woman in her forties or fifties in good health and CMV-seropositive. Sequencing was performed on PBMCs. This chain joins TRBV9 and TRBJ2-1; D perhaps matches TRBD2 (7 bases). The CDR3 DNA is TGTGCCAGCAGCCCCGCGGGGGCCGCGAATGAGCAGTTCTTC. Encoded protein: CASSPAGAANEQFF.